Shown below are 23 T cell receptor beta chains from a single sample sequenced in a study of OX40 agonist ivuxolimab in advanced cancers. Data came from immunoSEQ multiplex PCR; TCRdb stores just in-frame clones and leaves some out. The sample includes about 99,000 clones, about 96% of them seen just once. The sample consisted of CD4+ or CD8+ T cells sorted from blood, taken in a trial of the OX40 agonist ivuxolimab. The source is an adult with an advanced solid tumor such as melanoma, head and neck, liver or kidney cancer.

The genes are TRBV2 and TRBJ1-2; 9 positions agree with TRBD1. Germline V lookup: CDR1 SNHLY, CDR2 FYNNEI. The CDR3 runs 16 residues. After removal of 3 bases from V and 2 bases from J, the junction contained 7 bases not matched to a gene. The CDR3 reads CASSEGTGTINYGYTF. CDR3 in DNA: TGTGCCAGCAGTGAGGGGACAGGGACGATCAACTATGGCTACACCTTC.

This clone has only one observation. V and J are TRBV2 and TRBJ2-5; a weak D match, TRBD2 (6 bases). There are 15 residues in the CDR3. The V and J ends lost 0 bases and 2 bases respectively, with 10 bases between them. Germline V lookup: CDR1 SNHLY, CDR2 FYNNEI. The CDR3 sequence: CASSEARRVQETQYF. CDR3 DNA: TGTGCCAGCAGTGAAGCTAGGAGGGTACAAGAGACCCAGTACTTC.

This chain uses TRBV29-1 with TRBJ2-2, with D hard to call. Germline CDR1 SQVTM, CDR2 ANQGSEA. Trimming removed 2 bases at V and 8 bases at J, with 9 bases between. The CDR3 sequence is 12 residues long. The CDR3 region has the DNA TGCAGCGTTGAATTGGATGGTGGGGAGCTGTTTTTT. Protein: CSVELDGGELFF.

V is TRBV6-6 and J is TRBJ2-1; D is uncertain. CDR3 length: 13 residues. V dropped 4 bases and J dropped 0 bases, with 4 bases sitting between them. CDR1 is MNHNY and CDR2 is SVGAGI in the germline V gene (reference sequence). The CDR3 loop reads CASSSSSYNEQFF. In nucleotides, the CDR3 is TGTGCCAGCAGTTCTAGCTCCTACAATGAGCAGTTCTTC.

V gene TRBV4-3 combines with J gene TRBJ2-7, with TRBD1 identical over 8 bases. V shed 0 bases, J shed 0 bases, and the junction held 4 bases outside the gene matches. Per germline, CDR1 LGHNA and CDR2 YSLEER. The CDR3 has 16 residues. The CDR3 DNA reads as TGCGCCAGCAGCCAAGATAACAGGGGGAGCTCCTACGAGCAGTACTTC. Its translation is CASSQDNRGSSYEQYF.

The genes are TRBV28 and TRBJ2-3; TRBD2 is a possible D gene (5 bases). The germline V and J ends were trimmed by 6 bases and 4 bases, with 14 bases remaining between them. This CDR3 spans 14 amino acids. Germline-derived CDR1 and CDR2 are MDHEN and SYDVKM. CDR3 loop: CASSHVEGADTQYF. In nucleotides, the CDR3 is TGTGCCAGCAGCCATGTAGAGGGTGCAGATACGCAGTATTTT. The full variable domain, rest sourced from reference TRBV28 and TRBJ2-3, is DVKVTQSSRYLVKRTGEKVFLECVQDMDHENMFWYRQDPGLGLRLIYFSYDVKMKEKGDIPEGYSVSREKKERFSLILESASTNQTSMYLCASSHVEGADTQYFGPGTRLTVL.

The chain joins TRBV15 to TRBJ1-5; D may be TRBD1 (5 bases). CDR3 length: 13 residues. Germline V lookup: CDR1 LNHNV, CDR2 YYDKDF (reference sequence). The V gene lost 7 bases and the J gene lost 7 bases, with 14 bases spanning the gap. CDR3 residues: CATTPWGGQPQHF. In DNA form, the CDR3 reads TGTGCCACCACCCCCTGGGGGGGGCAGCCCCAGCATTTT. Supplemented by reference TRBV15 and TRBJ1-5, the full variable domain reads DAMVIQNPRYQVTQFGKPVTLSCSQTLNHNVMYWYQQKSSQAPKLLFHYYDKDFNNEADTPDNFQSRRPNTSFCFLDIRSPGLGDTAMYLCATTPWGGQPQHFGDGTRLSIL.

About this clone: This same CDR3 is encoded by further DNA sequences in the sample. The chain uses TRBV27 and TRBJ2-7; TRBD1 might be the D (5 bases). Trimming took off 3 bases at V and 1 base at J, with 7 bases between the two ends. Germline V gene sequence: CDR1 MNHEY, CDR2 SMNVEV (reference sequence). The CDR3 has 13 amino acids. In DNA, the CDR3 is TGTGCCAGCAGTTTCTCAGGGTCCTACGAGCAGTACTTC. This codes for CASSFSGSYEQYF.

In DNA, the CDR3 is TGTGCCAGCAGCTTAATAGCGGGGGGCCTTTTCCAAGAGACCCAGTACTTC. Encoded protein: CASSLIAGGLFQETQYF. The chain employs TRBV7-9 and TRBJ2-5; 10 bases line up with TRBD2. The CDR3 is made up of 17 amino acids. Losses at the gene ends were 2 bases for V and 1 base for J; bases not matched to a gene: 7. Germline assignment: CDR1 SEHNR and CDR2 FQNEAQ (reference sequence).

The chain has TRBV19 and TRBJ2-3; D ambiguous. The V gene lost 1 base and the J gene lost 6 bases, with 8 bases spanning the gap. From germline, CDR1 is LNHDA and CDR2 SQIVND (reference sequence). The CDR3 has 13 amino acids. This chain's CDR3 is CASSIVQGDTQYF. In DNA form, the CDR3 reads TGTGCCAGTAGTATAGTCCAAGGGGATACGCAGTATTTT.

This clone is a singleton in its sample. The chain carries TRBV2 and TRBJ2-1; 12 bases are a match to TRBD2. V lost 4 bases, J lost 2 bases, and 0 bases stayed unmatched. The CDR3 has 15 amino acids. Germline V lookup: CDR1 SNHLY, CDR2 FYNNEI. The CDR3 DNA reads as TGTGCCAGCAGTGGGACTAGCGGGGCCTACAATGAGCAGTTCTTC. Translating it yields CASSGTSGAYNEQFF.

The CDR3, as DNA: TGTGCCAGCAGTTACTGGGCCGGGGAGGGTCAGCCCCAGCATTTT. Protein sequence: CASSYWAGEGQPQHF. The rearrangement joins TRBV6-5 to TRBJ1-5; D unresolved. The ends were cut back, 1 base at V and 6 bases at J, with 13 bases in the middle. The CDR3 has 15 amino acids. Per the germline V gene, CDR1 is MNHEY and CDR2 is SVGAGI.

The V gene is TRBV2, the J gene TRBJ2-7; D possibly uses TRBD1 or TRBD2 (5 bases each). This CDR3 region has 13 residues. V lost 8 bases, J lost 0 bases, and 11 bases lay in between. Per germline, CDR1 SNHLY and CDR2 FYNNEI. The CDR3 sequence: CASRGTDSYEQYF. The CDR3 DNA reads as TGTGCCAGCCGTGGGACGGACTCCTACGAGCAGTACTTC.

V and J are TRBV11-2 and TRBJ1-2; 10 nucleotides agree with TRBD1. CDR3 length equals 14 residues. The J segment lost 3 bases and the V segment lost 3 bases, leaving 1 base of the junction unmatched. Looked up from germline, CDR1 is SGHAT and CDR2 is FQNNGV. The CDR3 loop reads CASSFGTGDYGYTF. CDR3 nucleotide sequence: TGTGCCAGCAGCTTTGGGACAGGGGACTATGGCTACACCTTC.

V is TRBV11-2 and J is TRBJ2-7; TRBD1 matches 8 bases. Germline trimming cut 5 bases from V and 4 bases from J; bases unmatched to any gene: 22. This CDR3 region has 19 residues. Germline V CDR1 and CDR2: SGHAT, FQNNGV. The CDR3 loop reads CASSVNAPLTGTGDYEQYF. The CDR3 DNA follows: TGTGCCAGCAGCGTTAATGCCCCTCTTACGGGGACAGGAGATTACGAGCAGTACTTC.

The chain has TRBV9 and TRBJ2-5, with 11 bases matching TRBD2. Germline lookup yields CDR1 SGDLS and CDR2 YYNGEE. CDR3 length: 16 amino acids. V shed 4 bases and J 0 bases; nucleotides not matched to a gene: 5. The CDR3 bases are TGTGCCAGCAGCCCAGGGACTAGCGGTAACCAAGAGACCCAGTACTTC. It translates to CASSPGTSGNQETQYF.

The chain uses TRBV28 and TRBJ1-1; 7 bases line up with TRBD1. Germline V gives CDR1 MDHEN, CDR2 SYDVKM. The CDR3 totals 15 residues. Trimming cost V 5 bases and J 0 bases; bases outside gene matches: 6. The DNA for the CDR3 is TGTGCCAGCAGTCTTAGGACAGGCCTGAACACTGAAGCTTTCTTT. Its translation: CASSLRTGLNTEAFF.

This rearrangement joins TRBV27 to TRBJ1-1, with 7 bases identical to TRBD1. The germline CDR1 and CDR2 sequences are MNHEY and SMNVEV (reference sequence). Unmatched junction bases numbered 14, after V lost 3 bases and J lost 4 bases. This CDR3 has 17 residues. The CDR3 region is CASSFPSTGRAGTEAFF. CDR3 sequence (DNA): TGTGCCAGCAGTTTTCCCTCGACAGGGCGCGCGGGCACTGAAGCTTTCTTT.

V and J are TRBV5-6 and TRBJ2-1; tentative D call: TRBD1 (5 bases). Germline values: CDR1 SGHDT, CDR2 YYEEEE. V was clipped by 4 bases and J by 0 bases, with 8 bases between them. This CDR3 spans 14 amino acids. Written as DNA, the CDR3 is TGTGCCAGCAGCCTCGACAGCTCCTACAATGAGCAGTTCTTC. Its protein is CASSLDSSYNEQFF. The entire variable domain, with the rest obtained from reference TRBV5-6 and TRBJ2-1, is as follows: DAGVTQSPTHLIKTRGQQVTLRCSPKSGHDTVSWYQQALGQGPQFIFQYYEEEERQRGNFPDRFSGHQFPNYSSELNVNALLLGDSALYLCASSLDSSYNEQFFGPGTRLTVL.

This chain joins TRBV7-9 and TRBJ2-5; the D gene is possibly TRBD2 (6 bases). Germline CDR1 and CDR2: SEHNR and FQNEAQ (reference sequence). CDR3 size: 14 residues. V was shortened by 5 bases and J by 5 bases, with 15 bases between the two germline ends. The CDR3 DNA follows: TGTGCCAGCAGCCCTTCCAGCGGGTGGGAGACCCAGTACTTC. Protein product: CASSPSSGWETQYF.

This clone has a handful of counts. The rearrangement joins TRBV5-1 to TRBJ2-1, with D unresolved. The length of the CDR3 is 12 residues. Germline V lookup: CDR1 SGHRS, CDR2 YFSETQ. Trimming shortened V by 2 bases and J by 6 bases, and 6 bases separated the two germline ends. The CDR3, as DNA: TGCGCCAGCAGCTTATTGGGCAATGAGCAGTTCTTC. This gives the protein CASSLLGNEQFF.

V gene TRBV6-6 combines with J gene TRBJ2-7; possible D gene TRBD2, 7 bases. Trimming removed 2 bases from V and 3 bases from J, with 11 bases in between. The germline V gene encodes CDR1 MNHNY and CDR2 SVGAGI (reference sequence). This CDR3 has 14 residues. CDR3 residues: CASSYEGGDYEQYF. In DNA, the CDR3 is TGTGCCAGCAGTTACGAAGGGGGGGACTACGAGCAGTACTTC.

The chain joins TRBV6-6 to TRBJ2-2, with D possibly matching TRBD1 (6 bases). This CDR3 is 15 amino acids long. Trimming removed 4 bases at V and 3 bases at J, with 12 bases between. Germline loops: CDR1 MNHNY, CDR2 SVGAGI (reference sequence). CDR3 sequence reads: CASSLYRQDTGELFF. The CDR3 DNA reads as TGTGCCAGCAGTTTATATCGACAGGACACCGGGGAGCTGTTTTTT.